This T cell receptor beta chain was identified in a study of blood T cell repertoires in COVID-19. Study summary: Two negative PCRs, clearance, or symptom resolution had been documented for recovered Cohort 3 donors. From T cells, B-cell-depleted T cells, or PBMCs came the material, which was cDNA or gDNA.

Some clones are missing from TCRdb's copy, which holds only in-frame ones; the method was immunoSEQ multiplex PCR. The table lists 200,000 to 250,000 clones, about 86% of them singletons, with approximately 3.3% in the top ten. Germline V lookup: CDR1 SNHLY, CDR2 FYNNEI. J lost 7 bases, V lost 6 bases, and 12 bases had no gene match. The CDR3 totals 15 residues. The chain recombines TRBV2 with TRBJ2-1; 7 bases are shared with TRBD2. Sequenced input: PBMCs or T cells enriched from blood (not recorded which). This TCR was recovered from a woman aged 45-65 years in a cohort exposed to, infected with or recovered from COVID-19 (not recorded which). This CDR3 is CASRGSLASGNEQFF. The CDR3 region has the DNA TGTGCCAGCAGGGGGTCACTAGCGTCGGGAAATGAGCAGTTCTTC.